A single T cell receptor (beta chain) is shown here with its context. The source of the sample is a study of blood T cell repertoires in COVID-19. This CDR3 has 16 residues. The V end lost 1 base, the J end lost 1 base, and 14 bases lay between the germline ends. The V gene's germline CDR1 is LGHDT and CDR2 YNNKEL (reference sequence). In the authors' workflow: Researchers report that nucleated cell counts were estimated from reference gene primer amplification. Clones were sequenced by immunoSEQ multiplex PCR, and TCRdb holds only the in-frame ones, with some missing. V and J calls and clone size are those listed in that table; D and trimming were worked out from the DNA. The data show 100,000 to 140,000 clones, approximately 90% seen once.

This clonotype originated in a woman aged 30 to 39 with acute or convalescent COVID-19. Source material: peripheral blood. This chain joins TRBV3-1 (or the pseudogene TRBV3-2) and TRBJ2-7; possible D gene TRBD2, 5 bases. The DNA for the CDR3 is TGTGCCAGCAGCCAAGGACTAAGGCTATCTTCCTACGAGCAGTACTTC. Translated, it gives CASSQGLRLSSYEQYF.